These 9 T cell receptor beta chains originate from one sample sequenced in a study of OX40 agonist ivuxolimab in advanced cancers. Library preparation employed the immunoSEQ multiplex PCR assay. In TCRdb, the immuneACCESS table is reduced to in-frame sequences with V and J assigned. These tables do not hold every clone; where another copy was compared, an unresolved V gene accounts for under half, and the others remain unexplained. The sample yields around 18,000 clones; over 70% were counted once. 30% to 40% of the sample is in the top ten clones. Sample: CD4+ or CD8+ T cells sorted from blood, taken in a trial of the OX40 agonist ivuxolimab. These receptors all come from an adult with an advanced solid tumor such as melanoma, head and neck, liver or kidney cancer.

The gene calls are TRBV2 and TRBJ2-2, with D unclear. This CDR3 contains 13 residues. Trimming stripped 2 bases from V and 6 bases from J, with 7 bases between. CDR1 SNHLY and CDR2 FYNNEI come from the germline V gene. The CDR3: CASSESLPGELFF. As DNA, the CDR3 is TGTGCCAGCAGTGAATCCCTGCCCGGGGAGCTGTTTTTT.

The chain is built from TRBV5-6 and TRBJ2-7, with D unclear. Deletions cut 4 bases from V and 0 bases from J, with 5 bases between. Germline-derived CDR1 and CDR2 are SGHDT and YYEEEE. The CDR3 covers 12 residues. The CDR3 spells CASSTISYEQYF. CDR3 DNA: TGTGCCAGCAGCACCATCTCCTACGAGCAGTACTTC.

The J gene is TRBJ2-7, the V gene TRBV4-3; D may be TRBD1 or TRBD2 (5 bases each). Trimming took off 1 base at V and 5 bases at J, with 15 bases between the two ends. This CDR3 comprises 15 residues. CDR1 is LGHNA, CDR2 YSLEER, per germline. CDR3 amino acids: CASSQGLLLGDEQYF. The DNA for the CDR3 is TGCGCCAGCAGCCAAGGTTTATTACTAGGGGACGAGCAGTACTTC.

This chain's CDR3 is CASSQEEVGQYNEQFF. In DNA form, the CDR3 reads TGCGCCAGCAGCCAAGAGGAAGTGGGACAGTACAATGAGCAGTTCTTC. The V and J genes are TRBV4-1 and TRBJ2-1, with 7 bases aligning to TRBD1. This CDR3 has 16 amino acids. V was clipped by 0 bases and J by 4 bases; unmatched bases: 6. CDR1 and CDR2 (germline): MGHRA, YSYEKL.

The V and J genes are TRBV14 and TRBJ2-1, with a possible D match to TRBD1 (6 bases). Germline values: CDR1 SGHDN, CDR2 FVKESK. V lost 8 bases and J lost 0, with 8 bases in between. The CDR3 is made up of 13 amino acids. The CDR3 nucleotides are TGTGCCAGCCGGGACAACTCCTACAATGAGCAGTTCTTC. Its protein product is CASRDNSYNEQFF. The whole variable domain, remainder taken from reference TRBV14 and TRBJ2-1, is EAGVTQFPSHSVIEKGQTVTLRCDPISGHDNLYWYRRVMGKEIKFLLHFVKESKQDESGMPNNRFLAERTGGTYSTLKVQPAELEDSGVYFCASRDNSYNEQFFGPGTRLTVL.

The chain couples TRBV27 to TRBJ1-1; 8 bases align to TRBD1. Unmatched junction bases numbered 8, after V lost 4 bases and J lost 4 bases. CDR3 length equals 15 residues. Germline V gives CDR1 MNHEY, CDR2 SMNVEV (reference sequence). As DNA, the CDR3 is TGTGCCAGCAGTTCAAGGACAGGGTTGTCCACTGAAGCTTTCTTT. Translating gives CASSSRTGLSTEAFF.

This clone appeared once. CDR3 coding DNA: TGTGCCAGCAGCCCACACGGCGGGAGGGCCTTGTATGAGCAGTTCTTC. Protein: CASSPHGGRALYEQFF. The J gene is TRBJ2-1, the V gene TRBV11-3, with TRBD2 matching over 9 bases. This CDR3 is built from 16 residues. Trimming removed 5 bases from V and 8 bases from J; junction bases left unmatched: 13. CDR1 SGHNT and CDR2 YENEEA come from the germline V gene.

The chain combines TRBV5-6 with TRBJ2-1, with 9 bases identical to TRBD1. The ends lost 3 bases at V and 5 bases at J; junction bases unmatched: 3. The germline V gene encodes CDR1 SGHDT and CDR2 YYEEEE. The CDR3 is made up of 14 amino acids. In DNA, the CDR3 is TGTGCCAGCAGCTCCGGGACAGGGAACAATGAGCAGTTCTTC. Protein product: CASSSGTGNNEQFF.

The chain links TRBV9 to TRBJ1-1; 7 bases match TRBD1. The CDR3 totals 14 residues. Unmatched junction bases numbered 7, after V lost 3 bases and J lost 5 bases. Germline V gene data show CDR1 as SGDLS and CDR2 as YYNGEE. The CDR3 loop reads CASSAPSRGTEAFF. Written as DNA, the CDR3 is TGTGCCAGCAGCGCCCCCTCCAGGGGGACTGAAGCTTTCTTT.